This T cell receptor beta chain originates from a study of blood T cell repertoires in COVID-19 (dated by TCRdb to 2019 to 2021). Looking at the study overall: Samples from collaborators originated in the United States, Italy and Spain and spanned both the acute and convalescent phases of COVID-19. The material from the prospective study consisted of cDNA or gDNA derived from T cells, B-cell-depleted T cells, or PBMCs. The dataset comprised deeply sampled blood TCRbeta repertoires from subjects exposed to, actively infected with, or recovered from COVID-19. A freely available public database, intended as a resource for researchers studying the immune response to SARS-CoV-2, is where the repertoires were released. Samples were obtained from the ongoing ImmuneRACE study (first 160 participants) and from over a thousand subjects provided by 6 global collaborators. Nearly every sample came with metadata listing a de-identified subject ID, COVID-19 status, age in years and sex. HLA class I and class II types, where available, came from metadata supplied by the sample provider rather than from assay-based typing.

As regards this clone: No cognate antigen has been identified for it. Per-base qualities were not stored, and no clone one base away is much larger.

Measured from the cysteine to the phenylalanine, the CDR3 is 14 residues long. The only DNA kept is the CDR3, 42 bases in frame from the first base. Trimming takes 7 bases from V and 1 base from J, and the germline ends sit 14 bases apart. The germline V gene (reference sequence) supplies CDR1 SGHKS and CDR2 YYEKEE. What the research found in general, with its limitations: How much clinical and demographic metadata was included differed by source and by participant, and the metadata was provided uncurated.

Whole blood was collected in K2EDTA tubes by collaborating institutions according to the institutions' own protocols. Collaborator samples were shipped for TCRbeta analysis as frozen whole blood, isolated PBMCs, or DNA extracted from either sample type. The immunoSEQ Assay, a bias-controlled multiplex PCR, was used to amplify TCRbeta CDR3 regions from genomic DNA. In the authors' own workflow: The number of nucleated cells in each sample was estimated from the amplification of reference gene primers within the assay. To quantify the absolute abundance of each unique TCRbeta CDR3 rearrangement, sequence reads were collapsed and filtered. For each sample, productive Simpson clonality was calculated by taking the square root of Simpson's diversity index across productive rearrangements. In TCRdb, the immuneACCESS table is reduced to in-frame sequences with V and J assigned. These tables do not hold every clone; where another copy was compared, an unresolved V gene accounts for under half, and the others remain unexplained. The D gene and trimming were derived from the DNA, and the V and J assignments and clone size from that table. Recorded for this sample are about 47,000 clones; around 90% of them occurred a single time. The top ten clones comprise around 2.7% of the sample.

The chain employs TRBV5-5 and TRBJ1-1; the D gene is not confidently resolved. The material sequenced was peripheral blood. The sequence was obtained from a man between 45 and 60 years old with active COVID-19. For the CDR3, the sequence is CASLSPAGNTEAFF. The bases are TGTGCCAGCCTTAGTCCCGCCGGGAACACTGAAGCTTTCTTT.